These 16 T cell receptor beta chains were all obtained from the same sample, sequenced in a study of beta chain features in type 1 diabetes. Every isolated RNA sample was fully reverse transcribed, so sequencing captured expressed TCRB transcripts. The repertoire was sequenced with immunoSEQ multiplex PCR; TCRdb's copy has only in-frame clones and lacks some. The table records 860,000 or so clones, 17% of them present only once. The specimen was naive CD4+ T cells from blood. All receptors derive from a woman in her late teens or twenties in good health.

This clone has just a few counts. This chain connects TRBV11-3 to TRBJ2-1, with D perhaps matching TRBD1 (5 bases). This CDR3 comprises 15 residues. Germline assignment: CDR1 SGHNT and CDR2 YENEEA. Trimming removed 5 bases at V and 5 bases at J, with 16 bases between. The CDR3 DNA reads TGTGCCAGCAGCCGCCTTGGGGCCCTAAACAATGAGCAGTTCTTC. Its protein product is CASSRLGALNNEQFF.

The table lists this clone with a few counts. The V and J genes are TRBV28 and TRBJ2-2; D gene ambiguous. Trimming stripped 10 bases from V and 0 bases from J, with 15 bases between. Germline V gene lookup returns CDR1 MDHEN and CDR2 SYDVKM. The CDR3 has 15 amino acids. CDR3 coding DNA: TGTGCCACCTCAACTGCGGCCCCGAACACCGGGGAGCTGTTTTTT. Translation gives CATSTAAPNTGELFF.

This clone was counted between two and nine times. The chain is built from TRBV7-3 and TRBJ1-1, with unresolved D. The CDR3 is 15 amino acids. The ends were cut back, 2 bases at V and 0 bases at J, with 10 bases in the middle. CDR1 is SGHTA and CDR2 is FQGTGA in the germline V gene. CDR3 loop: CASSLVGSMNTEAFF. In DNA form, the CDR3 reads TGTGCCAGCAGCTTAGTGGGCAGCATGAACACTGAAGCTTTCTTT. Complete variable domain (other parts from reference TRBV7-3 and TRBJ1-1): GAGVSQTPSNKVTEKGKYVELRCDPISGHTALYWYRQSLGQGPEFLIYFQGTGAADDSGLPNDRFFAVRPEGSVSTLKIQRTERGDSAVYLCASSLVGSMNTEAFFGQGTRLTVV.

The DNA of the CDR3 is TGCGCCAGCAGCCAAGGGTACCTTCAGACTCGCCTTCGCTCTGGGGCCAACGTCCTGACTTTC. It is translated as CASSQGYLQTRLRSGANVLTF. The V gene is TRBV4-3, the J gene TRBJ2-6; D call uncertain. Germline assignment: CDR1 LGHNA and CDR2 YSLEER. CDR3 length: 21 residues. V lost 1 base and J lost 0, with 22 bases in between.

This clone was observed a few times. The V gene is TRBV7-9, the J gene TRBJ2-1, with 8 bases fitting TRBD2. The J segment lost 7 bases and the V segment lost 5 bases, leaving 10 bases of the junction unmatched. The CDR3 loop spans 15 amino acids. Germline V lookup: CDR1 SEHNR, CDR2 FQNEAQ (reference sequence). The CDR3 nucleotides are TGTGCCAGCAGCCACCTAAGCGGGGGATCAAATGAGCAGTTCTTC. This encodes CASSHLSGGSNEQFF.

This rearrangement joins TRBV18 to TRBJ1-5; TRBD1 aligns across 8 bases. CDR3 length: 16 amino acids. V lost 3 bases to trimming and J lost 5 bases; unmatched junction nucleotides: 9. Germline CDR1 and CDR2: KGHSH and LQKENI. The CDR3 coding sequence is TGTGCCAGCTCACCTTTCGACAGGGGCGGCGATCAGCCCCAGCATTTT. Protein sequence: CASSPFDRGGDQPQHF. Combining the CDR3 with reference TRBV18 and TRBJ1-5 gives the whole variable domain NAGVMQNPRHLVRRRGQEARLRCSPMKGHSHVYWYRQLPEEGLKFMVYLQKENIIDESGMPKERFSAEFPKEGPSILRIQQVVRGDSAAYFCASSPFDRGGDQPQHFGDGTRLSIL.

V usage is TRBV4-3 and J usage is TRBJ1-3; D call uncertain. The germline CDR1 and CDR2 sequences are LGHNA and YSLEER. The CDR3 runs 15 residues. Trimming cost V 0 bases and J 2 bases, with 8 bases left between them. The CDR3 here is CASSQDRRAGNTIYF. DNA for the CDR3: TGCGCCAGCAGCCAAGATAGGAGAGCTGGAAACACCATATATTTT.

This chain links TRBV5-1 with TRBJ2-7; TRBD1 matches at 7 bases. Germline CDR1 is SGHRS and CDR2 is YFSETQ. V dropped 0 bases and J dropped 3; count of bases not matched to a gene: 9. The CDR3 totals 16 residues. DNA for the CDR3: TGCGCCAGCAGCTTGGCAAGGGGACAGAGCTACTACGAGCAGTACTTC. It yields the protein CASSLARGQSYYEQYF.

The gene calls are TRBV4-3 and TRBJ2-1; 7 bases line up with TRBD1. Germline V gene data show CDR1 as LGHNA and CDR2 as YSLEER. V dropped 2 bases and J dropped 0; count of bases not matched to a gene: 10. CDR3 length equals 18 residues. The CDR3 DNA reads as TGCGCCAGCAGCCAAATTATTCCGACAGGGCCCTCCTACAATGAGCAGTTCTTC. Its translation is CASSQIIPTGPSYNEQFF.

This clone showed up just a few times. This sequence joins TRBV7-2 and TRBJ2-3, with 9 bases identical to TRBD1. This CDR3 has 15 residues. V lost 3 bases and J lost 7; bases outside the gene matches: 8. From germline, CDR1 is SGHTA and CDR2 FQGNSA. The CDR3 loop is CASSFDSTGGYTQYF. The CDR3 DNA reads TGTGCCAGCAGCTTTGACTCGACAGGGGGTTATACGCAGTATTTT.

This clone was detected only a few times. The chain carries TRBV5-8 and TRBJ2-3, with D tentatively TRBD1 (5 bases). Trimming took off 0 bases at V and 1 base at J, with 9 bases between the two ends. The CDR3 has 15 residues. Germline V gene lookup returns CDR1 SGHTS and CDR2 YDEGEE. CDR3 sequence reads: CASSLGTPGTDTQYF. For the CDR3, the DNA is TGTGCCAGCAGCTTGGGGACACCTGGCACAGATACGCAGTATTTT.

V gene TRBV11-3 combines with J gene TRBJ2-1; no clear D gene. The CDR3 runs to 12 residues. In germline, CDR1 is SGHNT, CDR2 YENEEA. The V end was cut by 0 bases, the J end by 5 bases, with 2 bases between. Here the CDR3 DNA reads TGTGCCAGCAGCTTAGAAGACAATGAGCAGTTCTTC. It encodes CASSLEDNEQFF.

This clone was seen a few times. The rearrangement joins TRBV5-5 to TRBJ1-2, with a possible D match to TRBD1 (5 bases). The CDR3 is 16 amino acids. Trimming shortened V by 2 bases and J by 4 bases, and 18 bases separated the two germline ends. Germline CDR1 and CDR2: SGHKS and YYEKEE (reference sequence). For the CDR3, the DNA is TGTGCCAGCAGCTTTTCGGGAACAGGAACCTTCTATGGCTACACCTTC. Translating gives CASSFSGTGTFYGYTF.

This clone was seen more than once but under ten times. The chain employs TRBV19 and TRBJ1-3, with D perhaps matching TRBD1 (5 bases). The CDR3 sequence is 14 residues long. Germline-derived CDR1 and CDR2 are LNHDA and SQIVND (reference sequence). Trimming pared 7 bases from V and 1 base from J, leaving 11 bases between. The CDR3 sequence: CASIQGSSGNTIYF. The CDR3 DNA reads TGTGCCAGTATCCAGGGTTCGTCTGGAAACACCATATATTTT. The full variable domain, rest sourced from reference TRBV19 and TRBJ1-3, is DGGITQSPKYLFRKEGQNVTLSCEQNLNHDAMYWYRQDPGQGLRLIYYSQIVNDFQKGDIAEGYSVSREKKESFPLTVTSAQKNPTAFYLCASIQGSSGNTIYFGEGSWLTVV.

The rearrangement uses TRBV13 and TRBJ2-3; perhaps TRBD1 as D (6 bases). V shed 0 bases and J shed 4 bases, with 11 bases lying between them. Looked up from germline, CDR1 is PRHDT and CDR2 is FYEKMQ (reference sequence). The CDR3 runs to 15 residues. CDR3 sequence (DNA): TGTGCCAGCAGCTTAGGCACGGGACACGCAGATACGCAGTATTTT. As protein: CASSLGTGHADTQYF.

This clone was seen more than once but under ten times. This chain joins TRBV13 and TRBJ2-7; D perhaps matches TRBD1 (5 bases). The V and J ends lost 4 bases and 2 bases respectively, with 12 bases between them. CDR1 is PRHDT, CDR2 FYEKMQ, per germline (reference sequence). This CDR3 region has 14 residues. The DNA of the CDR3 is TGTGCCAGCAGCTACCCAGACAGAACCTACGAGCAGTACTTC. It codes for CASSYPDRTYEQYF.